What follows are 21 T cell receptor beta chains derived from one specimen sequenced in a study of vaccination effects on CD4 cells after COVID-19. The assay was immunoSEQ multiplex PCR, and TCRdb's table has in-frame clones only and misses some. The data show approximately 46,000 clones, with around 70% seen just once and roughly 8.6% held by the top ten. Which antigens these TCRs recognize remains unknown. It was after around 10 days of culture that CD4+ T cells were isolated. The sample here was CD4+ T cells from PBMCs cultured without peptide, taken before COVID-19 vaccination. The source is a human donor who had a prior SARS-CoV-2 infection.

This clone has just one count. The chain couples TRBV27 to TRBJ2-6, with D tentatively TRBD1 (6 bases). The CDR3 is 17 residues long. Germline V gene data show CDR1 as MNHEY and CDR2 as SMNVEV (reference sequence). V was shortened by 7 bases and J by 0 bases, with 16 bases between the two germline ends. This CDR3 reads CASKLTGPSSGANVLTF. The CDR3, as DNA: TGTGCCAGCAAACTGACAGGACCGAGCTCTGGGGCCAACGTCCTGACTTTC. The full variable domain, completed using reference TRBV27 and TRBJ2-6, is EAQVTQNPRYLITVTGKKLTVTCSQNMNHEYMSWYRQDPGLGLRQIYYSMNVEVTDKGDVPEGYKVSRKEKRNFPLILESPSPNQTSLYFCASKLTGPSSGANVLTFGAGSRLTVL.

The chain uses TRBV5-4 and TRBJ2-3; 9 nucleotides agree with TRBD2. The CDR3 is 15 residues long. CDR1 is SGHNT, CDR2 YYREEE, per germline (reference sequence). V trimming: 4 bases; J trimming: 4 bases; junction bases outside the gene matches: 7. The CDR3 DNA is TGTGCCAGCAGCCCCAGGACTAGCGCGGCAGATACGCAGTATTTT. Protein: CASSPRTSAADTQYF.

The chain combines TRBV7-8 with TRBJ2-2; 9 bases line up with TRBD1. The CDR3 spans 18 residues. Germline values: CDR1 SGHVS, CDR2 FQNEAQ. Trimming removed 5 bases from V and 5 bases from J; junction bases left unmatched: 15. For the CDR3, the DNA is TGTGCCAGCAGCCACCGGACAGGGGCGGCCGAGTGGACCGGGGAGCTGTTTTTT. It translates to CASSHRTGAAEWTGELFF.

V is TRBV2 and J is TRBJ2-1; no reliable D call. This CDR3 spans 15 amino acids. V lost 4 bases to trimming and J lost 5 bases, with 15 bases between them. Germline values: CDR1 SNHLY, CDR2 FYNNEI. The CDR3, as DNA: TGTGCCAGCAGTGGCGGTTCCGGGTTCGACAATGAGCAGTTCTTC. Protein sequence: CASSGGSGFDNEQFF.

The rearrangement links TRBV10-3 to TRBJ2-2, with a tentative D call TRBD1 (7 bases). This CDR3 spans 14 amino acids. Per germline, CDR1 ENHRY and CDR2 SYGVKD. The V end was cut by 6 bases, the J end by 4 bases, with 12 bases between. In DNA, the CDR3 is TGTGCCATCAGAAAGCAGGGGGGCACCGGGGAGCTGTTTTTT. Amino acids: CAIRKQGGTGELFF.

The genes are TRBV11-3 and TRBJ2-1; 14 bases map to TRBD2. CDR1 is SGHNT, CDR2 YENEEA, per germline. The junction had 10 bases not matched to a gene; V was cut back by 6 bases and J by 9 bases. The CDR3 is made up of 16 amino acids. The CDR3 DNA reads as TGTGCCAGCAGTTCTCCGGGACTAGCGGGAGTGTCTGAGCAGTTCTTC. This gives the protein CASSSPGLAGVSEQFF.

This sequence joins TRBV18 and TRBJ2-3, with a tentative D call TRBD2 (6 bases). V dropped 3 bases and J dropped 4 bases, with 14 bases sitting between them. Germline CDR1 KGHSH, CDR2 LQKENI. The CDR3 sequence is 15 residues long. CDR3 DNA: TGTGCCAGCTCACCTCAGACTAGTGAGGCAGATACGCAGTATTTT. Its translation is CASSPQTSEADTQYF.

This clone was picked up a small number of times. Other DNA variants within this sample encode the same CDR3. The V call is TRBV30, the J call TRBJ1-5, with D possibly TRBD1 on 5 matching bases. V dropped 1 base and J dropped 1 base, with 5 bases sitting between them. Germline V gene sequence: CDR1 GTSNPN, CDR2 SVGIG (reference sequence). There are 13 residues in the CDR3. CDR3 in DNA: TGTGCCTGGAGTGGGGGCAGCAATCAGCCCCAGCATTTT. This encodes CAWSGGSNQPQHF. Full variable domain (rest looked up from reference TRBV30 and TRBJ1-5): SQTIHQWPATLVQPVGSPLSLECTVEGTSNPNLYWYRQAAGRGLQLLFYSVGIGQISSEVPQNLSASRPQDRQFILSSKKLLLSDSGFYLCAWSGGSNQPQHFGDGTRLSIL.

V and J are TRBV7-2 and TRBJ1-5; D is perhaps TRBD1 (6 bases). Germline CDR1 and CDR2: SGHTA and FQGNSA. CDR3 length: 15 residues. V lost 3 bases to trimming and J lost 0 bases, with 9 bases between them. In DNA, the CDR3 is TGTGCCAGCAGCTTTTCAGGGGATAGCAATCAGCCCCAGCATTTT. This codes for CASSFSGDSNQPQHF. Drawing the rest from reference TRBV7-2 and TRBJ1-5, the complete variable domain is GAGVSQSPSNKVTEKGKDVELRCDPISGHTALYWYRQSLGQGLEFLIYFQGNSAPDKSGLPSDRFSAERTGGSVSTLTIQRTQQEDSAVYLCASSFSGDSNQPQHFGDGTRLSIL.

The chain is built from TRBV10-3 and TRBJ2-3; D is unclear. This CDR3 has 14 residues. Germline CDR1 and CDR2: ENHRY and SYGVKD. The ends were cut back, 2 bases at V and 6 bases at J, with 12 bases in the middle. The chain's CDR3 is CAISEPLPRDTQYF. CDR3 in DNA: TGTGCCATCAGTGAGCCACTTCCGAGGGATACGCAGTATTTT.

The J gene is TRBJ2-5, the V gene TRBV11-3; 7 bases fit TRBD2. This CDR3 comprises 13 residues. V dropped 5 bases and J dropped 5; count of bases not matched to a gene: 5. Germline-derived CDR1 and CDR2 are SGHNT and YENEEA. The CDR3 reads CASSRLAGETQYF. CDR3 DNA: TGTGCCAGCAGCCGACTAGCCGGGGAGACCCAGTACTTC.

This clone was seen a handful of times. This sequence joins TRBV19 and TRBJ2-7; TRBD2 might be the D (6 bases). Trimming cost V 6 bases and J 1 base, with 16 bases left between them. CDR1 is LNHDA and CDR2 is SQIVND in the germline V gene (reference sequence). The CDR3 has 15 residues. The CDR3 protein is CASRVGAGSSYEQYF. CDR3 coding DNA: TGTGCCAGTAGGGTCGGTGCGGGAAGTTCCTACGAGCAGTACTTC.

The CDR3 spells CASSQVRNTEAFF. CDR3 DNA sequence: TGTGCCAGCAGCCAAGTTCGGAACACTGAAGCTTTCTTT. V and J are TRBV3-1 (or the pseudogene TRBV3-2) and TRBJ1-1; D is undetermined. V was clipped by 1 base and J by 1 base, with 4 bases between them. The V gene's germline CDR1 is LGHDT and CDR2 YNNKEL (reference sequence). This CDR3 spans 13 amino acids.

This clone was recorded once. V is TRBV18 and J is TRBJ2-5; D gene unclear. Between the trimmed V and J ends, which lost 0 bases and 9 bases, there was a span of 11 bases. The CDR3 loop spans 13 amino acids. Germline CDR1 and CDR2: KGHSH and LQKENI. The CDR3 sequence: CASSPPTLSAQYF. The CDR3 DNA reads TGTGCCAGCTCACCACCCACTCTGTCGGCCCAGTACTTC.

Only a few counts were recorded for this clone. This chain links TRBV6-2 or TRBV6-3 with TRBJ2-7; D possibly corresponds to TRBD2 (6 bases). Trimming took 2 bases from V and 4 from J, leaving 12 bases between them. Germline assignment: CDR1 MNHEY and CDR2 SVGEGT. The CDR3 length is 14 residues. The CDR3 DNA is TGTGCCAGCAGTTACAGCGGGTCCCGGTACGAGCAGTACTTC. Translating it yields CASSYSGSRYEQYF.

V gene TRBV19 combines with J gene TRBJ2-3; TRBD2 matches 9 bases. V dropped 5 bases and J dropped 0; count of bases not matched to a gene: 3. The CDR3 totals 15 residues. CDR1 is LNHDA, CDR2 SQIVND, per germline (reference sequence). CDR3: CASSVTSGSTDTQYF. DNA for the CDR3: TGTGCCAGTAGTGTGACTAGCGGAAGCACAGATACGCAGTATTTT.

The chain has TRBV18 and TRBJ1-1, with no clear D. V lost 6 bases and J lost 3, with 11 bases in between. In germline, CDR1 is KGHSH, CDR2 LQKENI. The CDR3 totals 13 residues. CDR3 protein: CASSPIRDTEAFF. The CDR3 nucleotides read TGTGCCAGCTCTCCTATTCGGGACACTGAAGCTTTCTTT.

This clone was seen only once. The chain carries TRBV12-2 and TRBJ2-1; the DNA was not compared with TRBD2, the D call given in the table. TRBV12-2 is a known pseudogene. The CDR3 sequence is 18 residues long. The CDR3 DNA reads as TGTGCAAGTCGCCTTGGACTAGCGGGAGGGAGCTCCTACAATGAGCAGTTCTTC. It encodes CASRLGLAGGSSYNEQFF.

The chain recombines TRBV24-1 with TRBJ2-5, with unresolved D. V was cut by 1 base and J by 4 bases, with 3 bases left in between. Germline V lookup: CDR1 KGHDR, CDR2 SFDVKD. CDR3 size: 12 residues. The CDR3 nucleotides read TGTGCCACCAGTGATTTAGGAGAGACCCAGTACTTC. Protein product: CATSDLGETQYF.

V is TRBV9 and J is TRBJ2-5; 9 nucleotides agree with TRBD2. Germline V gene sequence: CDR1 SGDLS, CDR2 YYNGEE. The CDR3 sequence is 17 residues long. The V segment lost 5 bases and the J segment 2 bases; nucleotides outside the gene matches: 13. The CDR3 coding sequence is TGTGCCAGCAGTTGGGGGCGGAGCGGGGGGCGTCAAGAGACCCAGTACTTC. Protein sequence: CASSWGRSGGRQETQYF.

The rearrangement links TRBV19 to TRBJ1-3; no clear D. V lost 8 bases, J lost 0 bases, and 8 bases lay in between. This CDR3 is 13 amino acids long. The germline V gene has CDR1 LNHDA and CDR2 SQIVND (reference sequence). CDR3 sequence: CASDRNSGNTIYF. For the CDR3, the DNA is TGTGCCAGTGACCGCAACTCTGGAAACACCATATATTTT.